The following is a TCR beta chain sequence with its context. The data were obtained in a study of T-cell memory formation after mild COVID-19. Study background: Largely, the TCR clusters proved donor specific.

TCRdb analysed the 5' RACE reads with MiXCR anew, one entry per CDR3 protein. This repertoire shows roughly 310,000 distinct CDR3 sequences, roughly 15% found once; its top ten account for about a fifth. Looked up from germline, CDR1 is SGHNT and CDR2 is YENEEA. This CDR3 is 16 amino acids long. Trimming took off 5 bases at V and 2 bases at J, with 13 bases between the two ends. The rearrangement links TRBV11-3 to TRBJ2-6, with D possibly called TRBD1 or TRBD2 (6 bases each). Sequencing used PBMCs or a T cell subset sorted from them (not recorded which). The sequence derives from a man younger than 35 who had mild COVID-19 (a few samples of this study predate the infection). Cell type and time point are not known. CDR3 nucleotide sequence: TGTGCCAGCAGCCTCGAAGGGGGGACTGGGGCCAACGTCCTGACTTTC. Residues: CASSLEGGTGANVLTF.